The 12 T cell receptor beta chains reported below all come from one sample, sequenced in a study of shared clonotypes between healthy human individuals. Produced via immunoSEQ multiplex PCR; TCRdb's table is partial and in-frame only. The sample yields millions of clones, 85% to 95% seen once. The sequencing input was naive CD4+ T cells sorted from blood. The subset was: CD45RA+ positively selected. The receptors come from a man between 18 and 29 years old in good health.

Of note for this clone: Distinct nucleotide sequences in the sample also encode this CDR3. The rearrangement joins TRBV10-3 to TRBJ2-1, with 11 bases fitting TRBD2. This CDR3 has 15 residues. The junction had 4 bases not matched to a gene; V was cut back by 6 bases and J by 3 bases. Germline V gives CDR1 ENHRY, CDR2 SYGVKD. The CDR3 region is CAIRGGLADYNEQFF. The CDR3 DNA reads TGTGCCATCAGGGGGGGACTAGCGGACTACAATGAGCAGTTCTTC.

The gene calls are TRBV12-5 and TRBJ2-1; D remains unclear. Germline V gene lookup returns CDR1 LGHNT and CDR2 FRNRAP. With 6 bases removed from V and 12 bases from J, the gap between germline ends came to 27 bases. The CDR3 totals 16 residues. The CDR3 DNA reads as TGTGCTAGTGGATTCCCCCACGGATTGCGAACAATGCTGCAGTTCTTC. This encodes CASGFPHGLRTMLQFF.

This chain connects TRBV6-6 to TRBJ1-1; D remains unclear. The germline V and J ends were trimmed by 6 bases and 3 bases, with 5 bases remaining between them. This CDR3 contains 11 residues. Germline CDR1 is MNHNY and CDR2 is SVGAGI (reference sequence). The CDR3 nucleotides are TGTGCCAGCAGGATGGACACTGAAGCTTTCTTT. It translates to CASRMDTEAFF.

The chain joins TRBV7-3 to TRBJ2-3; D perhaps matches TRBD1 (5 bases). Trimming cost V 4 bases and J 4 bases, with 12 bases left between them. Germline values: CDR1 SGHTA, CDR2 FQGTGA. This CDR3 contains 14 residues. As DNA, the CDR3 is TGTGCCAGCAGCTCGGACATTGGCTCAGATACGCAGTATTTT. It specifies CASSSDIGSDTQYF.

V gene TRBV6-6 combines with J gene TRBJ2-7; TRBD1 matches at 9 bases. Per germline, CDR1 MNHNY and CDR2 SVGAGI (reference sequence). This CDR3 spans 14 amino acids. Trimming removed 2 bases from V and 7 bases from J; junction bases left unmatched: 6. CDR3 residues: CASSYRTGVNEQYF. Written as DNA, the CDR3 is TGTGCCAGCAGTTACAGGACAGGGGTGAATGAGCAGTACTTC.

This chain connects TRBV21-1 to TRBJ2-4; the table gives TRBD1 as D, unverified against the DNA. TRBV21-1 represents a pseudogene. CDR3 length equals 17 residues. CDR3 sequence: CASSSPTGGAAKNIQYF. The CDR3 region has the DNA TGTGCCAGCAGCAGTCCGACAGGGGGCGCAGCCAAAAACATTCAGTACTTC.

The rearrangement links TRBV5-1 to TRBJ1-2, with D possibly being TRBD1 (6 bases). CDR3 length: 13 amino acids. V was trimmed by 6 bases and J by 4 bases, leaving 13 bases between them. Per the germline V gene, CDR1 is SGHRS and CDR2 is YFSETQ. CDR3 region: CASTLDSPYGYTF. For the CDR3, the DNA is TGCGCCAGCACCCTGGACAGTCCCTATGGCTACACCTTC.

This chain joins TRBV5-4 and TRBJ2-5; maybe TRBD2 (7 bases). V was clipped by 5 bases and J by 5 bases, with 19 bases between them. Germline V CDR1 and CDR2: SGHNT, YYREEE (reference sequence). This CDR3 is 15 amino acids long. CDR3 region: CASRSGGAAYETQYF. In DNA form, the CDR3 reads TGTGCCAGCAGGTCTGGGGGGGCAGCGTATGAGACCCAGTACTTC. The whole variable domain, filled in from reference TRBV5-4 and TRBJ2-5, reads ETGVTQSPTHLIKTRGQQVTLRCSSQSGHNTVSWYQQALGQGPQFIFQYYREEENGRGNFPPRFSGLQFPNYSSELNVNALELDDSALYLCASRSGGAAYETQYFGPGTRLLVL.

The chain joins TRBV7-9 to TRBJ2-1; no clear D. Germline V CDR1 and CDR2: SEHNR, FQNEAQ (reference sequence). Trimming removed 1 base at V and 8 bases at J, with 9 bases between. This CDR3 comprises 13 residues. CDR3 protein: CASSLGATHEQFF. The CDR3 DNA reads as TGTGCCAGCAGCTTAGGGGCCACCCATGAGCAGTTCTTC.

Worth noting for this clone: The sample carries other DNA sequences with the same CDR3. V gene TRBV10-3 combines with J gene TRBJ2-3; TRBD2 aligns across 7 bases. The junction had 5 bases not matched to a gene; V was cut back by 0 bases and J by 2 bases. This CDR3 spans 16 amino acids. CDR1 and CDR2 from the germline V gene are ENHRY and SYGVKD. This chain's CDR3 is CAISESLAGATDTQYF. The CDR3, as DNA: TGTGCCATCAGTGAGTCGTTAGCGGGTGCCACAGATACGCAGTATTTT.

Here the CDR3 DNA reads TGTGCCAGCAGCGTAGGTATACAGGGTAACTCTGGAAACACCATATATTTT. The encoded protein is CASSVGIQGNSGNTIYF. J is TRBJ1-3 and V is TRBV9, with TRBD1 as a possible D gene (6 bases). V lost 0 bases and J lost 0, with 13 bases in between. This CDR3 region has 17 residues. Per germline, CDR1 SGDLS and CDR2 YYNGEE.

The genes are TRBV5-1 and TRBJ1-1, with 8 bases that match TRBD1. The trim removed 3 bases at V and 4 bases at J, leaving 8 bases unmatched. Per germline, CDR1 SGHRS and CDR2 YFSETQ. The CDR3 consists of 15 residues. CDR3 region: CASSSTPDRATEAFF. The CDR3 coding sequence is TGCGCCAGCAGCTCTACACCGGACAGGGCCACTGAAGCTTTCTTT. Filled out from reference TRBV5-1 and TRBJ1-1, the complete variable domain reads KAGVTQTPRYLIKTRGQQVTLSCSPISGHRSVSWYQQTPGQGLQFLFEYFSETQRNKGNFPGRFSGRQFSNSRSEMNVSTLELGDSALYLCASSSTPDRATEAFFGQGTRLTVV.